A single sample gave rise to the 26 T cell receptor beta chains below, sequenced in a study of blood T cells in healthy people across ages. Using a J-beta primer mix together with a sample-barcoded 5' primer, a second PCR was run for roughly 7 to 11 cycles. MiXCR, applied by TCRdb to the 5' RACE reads, yields one record per CDR3 protein. The sample contains 850,000 to 950,000 distinct CDR3 sequences, 29% of which appear only once. Sequenced material: blood. The receptors come from a woman aged 80 or over in good health.

The rearrangement links TRBV6-6 to TRBJ1-5; tentative D call: TRBD1 (5 bases). The V gene's germline CDR1 is MNHNY and CDR2 SVGAGI (reference sequence). The CDR3 has 16 amino acids. The germline V and J ends were trimmed by 8 bases and 0 bases, with 17 bases remaining between them. The CDR3 is CASRPAKGLSNQPQHF. The CDR3 nucleotides read TGTGCCAGCCGCCCCGCCAAGGGGCTTAGCAATCAGCCCCAGCATTTT.

This clonotype occurred a few times. This sequence may be a read error, since a much larger clone differs from it by one base. The chain recombines TRBV6-5 with TRBJ2-7; 9 bases are shared with TRBD2. Per the germline V gene, CDR1 is MNHEY and CDR2 is SVGAGI. J was trimmed by 3 bases and V by 6 bases; bases with no gene match: 12. CDR3 length equals 16 residues. CDR3 DNA sequence: TGTGCCAGCAGCCTTGGGGGAGCGGGGGGCCACTACGAGCAGTACTTC. The encoded protein is CASSLGGAGGHYEQYF.

This clonotype came up many times. The chain uses TRBV5-1 and TRBJ1-2; D is ambiguous. Germline V lookup: CDR1 SGHRS, CDR2 YFSETQ. V shed 1 base and J shed 8 bases, with 9 bases lying between them. This CDR3 is 12 amino acids long. The CDR3 spells CASSLNERGYTF. The CDR3 nucleotides are TGCGCCAGCAGCTTGAATGAGAGGGGCTACACCTTC.

This clonotype was observed a few times. Being one base from a much bigger clone, this may be a read error. This chain links TRBV7-2 with TRBJ2-5, with 12 bases fitting TRBD2. The CDR3 consists of 18 residues. With 3 bases clipped from V and 11 bases from J, the junction kept 19 bases outside the gene matches. Per the germline V gene, CDR1 is SGHTA and CDR2 is FQGNSA. CDR3 loop: CASSLSSTSGGFYNEQYF. The CDR3 coding sequence is TGTGCCAGCAGCTTGAGCTCGACTAGCGGGGGATTCTACAATGAGCAGTACTTC.

This chain links TRBV7-2 with TRBJ2-4; TRBD1 matches 9 bases. Trimming cost V 5 bases and J 9 bases; bases outside gene matches: 8. The CDR3 has 14 amino acids. Germline CDR1 SGHTA, CDR2 FQGNSA. The CDR3 DNA is TGTGCCAGCAGCCCCCGGGACAGGGTCATCATTCAGTACTTC. Its protein product is CASSPRDRVIIQYF.

The V call is TRBV7-2, the J call TRBJ2-7; 7 bases align to TRBD1. The trim removed 1 base at V and 7 bases at J, leaving 13 bases unmatched. This CDR3 contains 16 residues. Germline V gene data show CDR1 as SGHTA and CDR2 as FQGNSA. The CDR3 DNA reads as TGTGCCAGCAGCTTAGGAAGAGGGGGCCAGGGCAATGAGCAGTACTTC. It codes for CASSLGRGGQGNEQYF.

This sequence joins TRBV6-1 and TRBJ2-6, with a weak D call TRBD1 (6 bases). V was trimmed by 4 bases and J by 0 bases, leaving 10 bases between them. Germline lookup yields CDR1 MNHNS and CDR2 SASEGT. This CDR3 contains 16 residues. In nucleotides, the CDR3 is TGTGCCAGCAGTGTGACAGGATACTCTGGGGCCAACGTCCTGACTTTC. Protein: CASSVTGYSGANVLTF.

With regard to this clonotype: A much larger clone differs by one base, so this may be a read error. This rearrangement joins TRBV20-1 to TRBJ2-1; possible D gene TRBD2, 6 bases. The J call is in doubt because the DNA end fits TRBJ2-7 better. Germline CDR1 is DFQATT and CDR2 is SNEGSKA (reference sequence). This CDR3 has 14 amino acids. In DNA form, the CDR3 reads TGCAGTGCTAGAGACTCGGGGGTTTACAATGAGCAGTACTTC. Its protein is CSARDSGVYNEQYF.

This clonotype is a singleton in its sample. One base away lies a much larger clone, so this may be a sequencing read error. V gene TRBV7-2 combines with J gene TRBJ1-5; 8 bases are a match to TRBD1. From germline, CDR1 is SGHTA and CDR2 FQGNSA. The length of the CDR3 is 15 residues. CDR3: CANSPTGASNQPQHF. The CDR3 coding sequence is TGTGCCAACAGCCCGACAGGGGCTAGCAATCAGCCCCAGCATTTT.

This clonotype has a handful of counts. The rearrangement links TRBV7-2 to TRBJ2-4; 13 positions agree with TRBD2. The J call may be incorrect, as the DNA end agrees better with TRBJ2-7. The CDR3 covers 16 residues. Germline-derived CDR1 and CDR2 are SGHTA and FQGNSA. CDR3 nucleotides: TGTGCCAGCAGCCGACGGACTAGCGGGGGCATCTACGAGCAGTACTTC. This translates into CASSRRTSGGIYEQYF.

This sequence joins TRBV27 and TRBJ1-6; D ambiguous. From germline, CDR1 is MNHEY and CDR2 SMNVEV (reference sequence). The length of the CDR3 is 15 residues. Deletions cut 6 bases from V and 8 bases from J, with 17 bases between. CDR3 sequence: CASSPEAGLHSPLHF. CDR3 nucleotides: TGTGCCAGCAGCCCCGAGGCAGGTTTGCATTCACCCCTCCACTTT.

This chain uses TRBV20-1 with TRBJ1-1; D might be TRBD1 (6 bases). This CDR3 has 13 amino acids. The V end lost 7 bases, the J end lost 11 bases, and 23 bases lay between the germline ends. CDR1 is DFQATT, CDR2 SNEGSKA, per germline (reference sequence). In DNA, the CDR3 is TGCAGTGTCTCAGGGGCCCCCCAGGGTCGCGCTTTCTTT. Translation gives CSVSGAPQGRAFF.

In the case of this clonotype: A much larger clone lies one base from this, so it may be a read error. The chain is built from TRBV18 and TRBJ2-1, with D perhaps being TRBD1 or TRBD2 (5 bases each). From germline, CDR1 is KGHSH and CDR2 LQKENI. The CDR3 is made up of 16 amino acids. CDR3 DNA: TGTGCCGGCTCACCATTCACCGGGACGGACTACAATGAGCAGTTCTTC. This translates into CAGSPFTGTDYNEQFF. The full variable domain, its missing parts supplied by reference TRBV18 and TRBJ2-1, is NAGVMQNPRHLVRRRGQEARLRCSPMKGHSHVYWYRQLPEEGLKFMVYLQKENIIDESGMPKERFSAEFPKEGPSILRIQQVVRGDSAAYFCAGSPFTGTDYNEQFFGPGTRLTVL.

This chain connects TRBV2 to TRBJ1-1, with D perhaps TRBD1 (6 bases). The CDR3 covers 14 residues. CDR1 and CDR2 (germline): SNHLY, FYNNEI. V lost 1 base, J lost 4 bases, and 10 bases lay in between. The CDR3, as DNA: TGTGCCAGCAGTGAAGAGGGGGTTCGCACTGAAGCTTTCTTT. It yields the protein CASSEEGVRTEAFF.

Regarding this clonotype: A single base separates this from a much larger clone, so it may be a read error. The chain has TRBV28 and TRBJ2-3, with TRBD2 matching 7 bases. V dropped 4 bases and J dropped 1; count of bases not matched to a gene: 5. CDR1 and CDR2 from the germline V gene are MDHEN and SYDVKM. This CDR3 region has 15 residues. This CDR3 is CASSSPRGGTDTQYF. Here the CDR3 DNA reads TGTGCCAGCAGTTCTCCTCGGGGGGGCACAGATACGCAGTATTTT. Drawing the rest from reference TRBV28 and TRBJ2-3, the complete variable domain is DVKVTQSSRYLVKRTGEKVFLECVQDMDHENMFWYRQDPGLGLRLIYFSYDVKMKEKGDIPEGYSVSREKKERFSLILESASTNQTSMYLCASSSPRGGTDTQYFGPGTRLTVL.

This clonotype has just a few counts. A much more abundant neighbour one base away suggests this may be a read error. The rearrangement uses TRBV3-1 and TRBJ2-7; D is undetermined. Germline V gives CDR1 LGHDT, CDR2 YNNKEL (reference sequence). The V end was cut by 6 bases, the J end by 7 bases, with 10 bases between. The CDR3 consists of 11 residues. The CDR3 DNA follows: TGTGCCAGCAGGACCCACAATGAGCAGTACTTC. Its protein product is CASRTHNEQYF.

As for this clonotype: Possible read error: a much larger clone is one base away. The chain links TRBV11-2 to TRBJ2-5; TRBD2 aligns across 12 bases. The J call is doubtful: the DNA matches TRBJ2-1 better. The V gene's germline CDR1 is SGHAT and CDR2 FQNNGV. CDR3 length equals 16 residues. CDR3 DNA sequence: TGTGCCAGCAGTCCTGGACTAGCGGGGCATAAATGGACCCAGTTCTTC. Residues: CASSPGLAGHKWTQFF.

This clonotype was observed many times. The chain carries TRBV3-1 and TRBJ2-5; D not certain. Germline V gene lookup returns CDR1 LGHDT and CDR2 YNNKEL (reference sequence). Trimming took 1 base from V and 1 from J, leaving 7 bases between them. The CDR3 is 14 residues long. DNA for the CDR3: TGTGCCAGCAGCCAAGGGAACACCCAAGAGACCCAGTACTTC. Its protein is CASSQGNTQETQYF.

This clonotype was counted many times. V usage is TRBV5-1 and J usage is TRBJ2-7, with TRBD2 matching over 7 bases. Trimming at V came to 3 bases and at J to 6 bases, leaving 6 bases not matched to a gene. This CDR3 is 13 amino acids long. Germline CDR1 is SGHRS and CDR2 is YFSETQ. CDR3 sequence reads: CASSWSREGEQYF. Here the CDR3 DNA reads TGCGCCAGCAGCTGGAGCAGGGAGGGCGAGCAGTACTTC.

This clonotype was found many times. This chain uses TRBV7-2 with TRBJ2-5, with a possible D match to TRBD1 (5 bases). The CDR3 totals 13 residues. V lost 7 bases, J lost 1 base, and 10 bases lay in between. Looked up from germline, CDR1 is SGHTA and CDR2 is FQGNSA. The CDR3 protein is CASKLRGQETQYF. CDR3 nucleotides: TGTGCCAGCAAGTTAAGGGGCCAAGAGACCCAGTACTTC.

CDR3 protein: CASSLGRQGFDGYTF. CDR3 coding DNA: TGTGCCAGCAGCTTAGGTCGTCAGGGGTTCGATGGCTACACCTTC. The chain is built from TRBV7-2 and TRBJ1-2, with D perhaps TRBD1 (6 bases). The germline gives CDR1 SGHTA, CDR2 FQGNSA. The CDR3 sequence is 15 residues long. The V end was cut by 1 base, the J end by 6 bases, with 15 bases between.

This clonotype was found many times. The chain couples TRBV5-1 to TRBJ2-7; possibly TRBD1 or TRBD2 for D (5 bases each). Trimming took 4 bases from V and 5 from J, leaving 13 bases between them. CDR3 length: 13 amino acids. The V gene's germline CDR1 is SGHRS and CDR2 YFSETQ. CDR3 amino acids: CASSGLGVDEQYF. For the CDR3, the DNA is TGCGCCAGCAGCGGTCTGGGGGTCGACGAGCAGTACTTC.

This clonotype has more than one count but fewer than ten. This clone may be a read error of a much larger clone one base away. CDR3 region: CASRAGVGNEQFF. CDR3 sequence (DNA): TGTGCCAGCAGGGCCGGGGTGGGCAATGAGCAGTTCTTC. J is TRBJ2-1 and V is TRBV7-9; a possible D gene is TRBD2 (5 bases). Germline-derived CDR1 and CDR2 are SEHNR and FQNEAQ (reference sequence). The CDR3 consists of 13 residues. Trimming removed 6 bases at V and 6 bases at J, with 12 bases between.

This clonotype was found a few times. The J gene is TRBJ2-5, the V gene TRBV7-2; 7 bases map to TRBD2. The CDR3 loop spans 16 amino acids. V was pared by 2 bases and J by 2 bases, with 8 bases of the junction left unmatched. In germline, CDR1 is SGHTA, CDR2 FQGNSA. CDR3 nucleotide sequence: TGTGCCAGCAGCTTAACGCCTAGCGGCCTTCAAGAGACCCAGTACTTC. Its translation: CASSLTPSGLQETQYF. Based on the CDR3 plus reference TRBV7-2 and TRBJ2-5, the full variable domain is GAGVSQSPSNKVTEKGKDVELRCDPISGHTALYWYRQSLGQGLEFLIYFQGNSAPDKSGLPSDRFSAERTGGSVSTLTIQRTQQEDSAVYLCASSLTPSGLQETQYFGPGTRLLVL.

Points on this clonotype: This may stem from a read error, because a much larger clone lies one nucleotide away. The genes are TRBV3-1 and TRBJ2-1; no firm D call. Germline V gene sequence: CDR1 LGHDT, CDR2 YNNKEL (reference sequence). The V end was cut by 2 bases, the J end by 10 bases, with 24 bases between. The CDR3 is made up of 17 amino acids. The CDR3 region is CASSQRSRVFGRYEQFF. In DNA form, the CDR3 reads TGTGCCAGCAGCCAAAGATCCCGGGTTTTTGGAAGATACGAGCAGTTCTTC.

The V gene is TRBV6-1, the J gene TRBJ1-4; D is possibly TRBD1 (6 bases). The CDR3 length is 14 residues. Between the trimmed V and J ends, which lost 8 bases and 3 bases, there was a span of 13 bases. CDR1 and CDR2 from the germline V gene are MNHNS and SASEGT. In DNA form, the CDR3 reads TGTGCCAGCTCCCGGGGGCAGGCTAATGAAAAACTGTTTTTT. Protein: CASSRGQANEKLFF.